The 21 T cell receptor beta chains below all came from one sample that was sequenced in a study of shared clonotypes between healthy human individuals. This table comes from immunoSEQ multiplex PCR, and its TCRdb copy is limited to in-frame clones, with some not included. The repertoire holds under 1,900,000 clones, with around 98.5% as singletons. Sequencing input: naive CD4+ T cells sorted from blood. Subset described: CD45RA+ positively selected. All receptors derive from a young man in good health.

CDR3 in amino acids: CASSLYGPGGSYEQYF. Here the CDR3 DNA reads TGTGCCAGCAGTTTATATGGGCCCGGGGGCTCCTACGAGCAGTACTTC. The gene calls are TRBV28 and TRBJ2-7; TRBD2 might be the D (6 bases). Trimming pared 1 base from V and 0 bases from J, leaving 13 bases between. CDR1 is MDHEN, CDR2 SYDVKM, per germline. This CDR3 has 16 amino acids.

The chain links TRBV9 to TRBJ2-7, with D perhaps TRBD2 (6 bases). Germline V lookup: CDR1 SGDLS, CDR2 YYNGEE. This CDR3 is 14 amino acids long. The V gene lost 0 bases and the J gene lost 4 bases, with 11 bases spanning the gap. CDR3 coding DNA: TGTGCCAGCAGCGTAGCGGGAGAGGTTTACGAGCAGTACTTC. Translating gives CASSVAGEVYEQYF.

As regards this clone: Within the sample, other DNA sequences also encode this same CDR3. The chain is built from TRBV2 and TRBJ2-1; D perhaps matches TRBD1 (5 bases). The CDR3 sequence is 13 residues long. Germline assignment: CDR1 SNHLY and CDR2 FYNNEI. Trimming stripped 5 bases from V and 3 bases from J, with 8 bases between. CDR3 sequence (DNA): TGTGCCAGCAGTCCAGACAGCTACAATGAGCAGTTCTTC. The encoded protein is CASSPDSYNEQFF.

This CDR3 reads CASSSTGANTGELFF. As DNA, the CDR3 is TGTGCCAGCAGCTCCACAGGGGCGAACACCGGGGAGCTGTTTTTT. This rearrangement joins TRBV5-4 to TRBJ2-2; TRBD1 aligns across 7 bases. With V trimmed by 3 bases and J by 0 bases, 2 bases remained unmatched. Germline CDR1 SGHNT, CDR2 YYREEE (reference sequence). The CDR3 spans 15 residues.

V is TRBV11-3 and J is TRBJ2-7; D is possibly TRBD1 (5 bases). V was pared by 5 bases and J by 6 bases, with 14 bases between. There are 13 residues in the CDR3. CDR1 is SGHNT and CDR2 is YENEEA in the germline V gene. The DNA for the CDR3 is TGTGCCAGCAGCCAAAAGGTGGGGCGCGAGCAGTACTTC. Encoded protein: CASSQKVGREQYF.

The rearrangement uses TRBV5-4 and TRBJ2-5, with 8 bases lining up with TRBD1. V lost 0 bases, J lost 5 bases, and 6 bases stayed unmatched. The CDR3 is 15 residues long. The V gene's germline CDR1 is SGHNT and CDR2 YYREEE (reference sequence). The DNA for the CDR3 is TGTGCCAGCAGCTTGGGAGACAGGGGCGAGGAGACCCAGTACTTC. This codes for CASSLGDRGEETQYF. The variable domain in full, with the rest retrieved from reference TRBV5-4 and TRBJ2-5, is ETGVTQSPTHLIKTRGQQVTLRCSSQSGHNTVSWYQQALGQGPQFIFQYYREEENGRGNFPPRFSGLQFPNYSSELNVNALELDDSALYLCASSLGDRGEETQYFGPGTRLLVL.

This chain connects TRBV2 to TRBJ2-1; D unresolved. The CDR3 consists of 15 residues. V gave up 4 bases and J gave up 0 bases, with 10 bases separating them. The germline V gene encodes CDR1 SNHLY and CDR2 FYNNEI. Here the CDR3 DNA reads TGTGCCAGCAGTGGGACGGTTAGCTCCTACAATGAGCAGTTCTTC. Protein sequence: CASSGTVSSYNEQFF.

This clone was counted only a few times. The CDR3 sequence is CASSWYQETQYF. CDR3 DNA sequence: TGTGCCAGCAGTTGGTACCAAGAGACCCAGTACTTC. The genes are TRBV27 and TRBJ2-5, with D hard to call. CDR3 length: 12 amino acids. With 4 bases removed from V and 0 bases from J, the gap between germline ends came to 3 bases. CDR1 MNHEY and CDR2 SMNVEV come from the germline V gene (reference sequence).

The chain uses TRBV28 and TRBJ1-1; 10 nucleotides agree with TRBD1. In germline, CDR1 is MDHEN, CDR2 SYDVKM. The CDR3 is 14 residues long. V lost 6 bases to trimming and J lost 8 bases; unmatched junction nucleotides: 9. The CDR3 bases are TGTGCCAGCAGACTCAGACAGGGGGCTTCCGAAGCTTTCTTT. This gives the protein CASRLRQGASEAFF.

The chain combines TRBV19 with TRBJ1-5; D may be TRBD1 (5 bases). Germline V CDR1 and CDR2: LNHDA, SQIVND (reference sequence). The CDR3 has 21 amino acids. The germline V and J ends were trimmed by 0 bases and 2 bases, with 26 bases remaining between them. CDR3 sequence reads: CASSIDGRVEGLLLGNQPQHF. CDR3 coding DNA: TGTGCCAGTAGTATAGATGGAAGGGTAGAGGGACTTCTTTTGGGCAATCAGCCCCAGCATTTT.

J is TRBJ2-5 and V is TRBV10-3; the D is unclear. The CDR3 has 12 residues. The V and J ends lost 2 bases and 3 bases respectively, with 4 bases between them. Germline V gene data show CDR1 as ENHRY and CDR2 as SYGVKD. DNA for the CDR3: TGTGCCATCAGTGAGGGGGAAGAGACCCAGTACTTC. Residues: CAISEGEETQYF.

V gene TRBV18 combines with J gene TRBJ2-5; D is perhaps TRBD2 (5 bases). The CDR3 is made up of 16 amino acids. V lost 0 bases and J 3 bases, leaving 14 bases between the germline ends. Germline CDR1 and CDR2: KGHSH and LQKENI. In DNA, the CDR3 is TGTGCCAGCTCACCACCGGGAGCGTTACTAGAAGAGACCCAGTACTTC. This codes for CASSPPGALLEETQYF.

V usage is TRBV7-2 and J usage is TRBJ1-1; D is unresolved. Germline CDR1 SGHTA, CDR2 FQGNSA. Trimming cost V 5 bases and J 5 bases, with 12 bases left between them. This CDR3 comprises 13 residues. The CDR3 coding sequence is TGTGCCAGCAGCGTCCGCCAGAGGACTGAAGCTTTCTTT. Its translation: CASSVRQRTEAFF.

The chain recombines TRBV6-5 with TRBJ1-4, with no clear D. Trimming removed 2 bases at V and 0 bases at J, with 10 bases between. Germline V gene data show CDR1 as MNHEY and CDR2 as SVGAGI. This CDR3 is built from 16 residues. DNA of the CDR3: TGTGCCAGCAGTTACCAATCGGGGACAACTAATGAAAAACTGTTTTTT. This translates into CASSYQSGTTNEKLFF.

V gene TRBV9 combines with J gene TRBJ2-5; TRBD2 is a possible D gene (6 bases). The CDR3 sequence is 16 residues long. Trimming left V 2 bases short and J 4 bases short, with 18 bases between. Germline V gene data show CDR1 as SGDLS and CDR2 as YYNGEE. The CDR3 loop reads CASSVGGIEVRETQYF. The CDR3 nucleotides are TGTGCCAGCAGCGTGGGCGGGATAGAAGTAAGAGAGACCCAGTACTTC.

The chain links TRBV18 to TRBJ1-3; D is uncertain. V shed 4 bases and J shed 2 bases, with 12 bases lying between them. In germline, CDR1 is KGHSH, CDR2 LQKENI. This CDR3 contains 15 residues. CDR3 nucleotides: TGTGCCAGCTCACGCGAGAGAGGTACTGGAAACACCATATATTTT. Protein sequence: CASSRERGTGNTIYF.

The chain combines TRBV7-2 with TRBJ1-3; D not resolved. Trimming stripped 5 bases from V and 2 bases from J, with 13 bases between. CDR1 SGHTA and CDR2 FQGNSA come from the germline V gene. The CDR3 contains 15 residues. The CDR3 sequence is CASSLQSGTGNTIYF. The CDR3 DNA reads TGTGCCAGCAGCCTTCAATCCGGGACTGGAAACACCATATATTTT.

The chain combines TRBV16 with TRBJ1-2, with 8 bases fitting TRBD1. V was pared by 5 bases and J by 4 bases, with 6 bases of the junction left unmatched. The CDR3 covers 14 residues. Germline assignment: CDR1 KGHSY and CDR2 FQNENV. The CDR3 DNA sequence: TGTGCCAGCAGCGCACGACAGGGGACCTATGGCTACACCTTC. This encodes CASSARQGTYGYTF. Full variable domain (missing parts from reference TRBV16 and TRBJ1-2): GEEVAQTPKHLVRGEGQKAKLYCAPIKGHSYVFWYQQVLKNEFKFLISFQNENVFDETGMPKERFSAKCLPNSPCSLEIQATKLEDSAVYFCASSARQGTYGYTFGSGTRLTVV.

The V gene is TRBV5-1, the J gene TRBJ2-2, with TRBD1 matching 8 bases. The CDR3 spans 14 residues. Germline-derived CDR1 and CDR2 are SGHRS and YFSETQ. After removal of 4 bases from V and 6 bases from J, the junction contained 5 bases not matched to a gene. For the CDR3, the DNA is TGCGCCAGCAGCCCCAAGACAGGGGCCGGGGAGCTGTTTTTT. Translation: CASSPKTGAGELFF.

CDR3: CASSVIAGANEQFF. CDR3 in DNA: TGTGCCAGCAGTGTAATAGCGGGAGCCAATGAGCAGTTCTTC. The chain uses TRBV6-4 and TRBJ2-1; 9 bases align to TRBD2. The trim removed 4 bases at V and 6 bases at J, leaving 4 bases unmatched. Germline V lookup: CDR1 MRHNA, CDR2 SNTAGT. The CDR3 sequence is 14 residues long.

The V and J genes are TRBV6-5 and TRBJ1-5; D may be TRBD1 (6 bases). Trimming cost V 5 bases and J 4 bases, with 15 bases left between them. CDR1 is MNHEY, CDR2 SVGAGI, per germline. CDR3 length: 15 amino acids. The CDR3 DNA reads as TGTGCCAGCAGTCTACAGGGATCTGCAAATCAGCCCCAGCATTTT. Amino acids: CASSLQGSANQPQHF.